The clone carrying this T cell receptor (beta chain) has just a few counts. These data come from a study of blood T cell repertoires in COVID-19. The table came from immunoSEQ multiplex PCR; TCRdb's copy has only in-frame clones and leaves some out. This table has approximately 200,000 clones, around 85% appearing once. V gave up 7 bases and J gave up 5 bases; unmatched junction bases: 4. Germline loops: CDR1 SGHAT, CDR2 FQNNGV. This CDR3 is 12 amino acids long. The rearrangement links TRBV11-2 to TRBJ1-1, with 7 bases fitting TRBD1. Sequencing was done on a sample of peripheral blood. The clonotype originates from a man in his 70s with active or convalescent COVID-19. As DNA, the CDR3 is TGTGCCAGCATATCAGGGGGGACTGAAGCTTTCTTT. Its translation: CASISGGTEAFF.